The source of this T cell receptor beta chain is a study of blood T cell repertoires in COVID-19. Turning to the study itself: Sites across the United States, Italy and Spain contributed samples from acute and convalescent COVID-19. T cells, B-cell-depleted T cells, or PBMCs provided the cDNA or gDNA that served as material.

Profiling relied on immunoSEQ multiplex PCR, and the TCRdb table lists in-frame clones only, not all of them. The sample shows about 270,000 clones, roughly 84% of them seen only once. This CDR3 is 16 amino acids long. Germline CDR1 MDHEN, CDR2 SYDVKM. V shed 3 bases and J 7 bases; nucleotides not matched to a gene: 7. This sequence joins TRBV28 and TRBJ1-6; 9 bases match TRBD1. The sample taken for sequencing was peripheral blood. The sequence derives from a woman aged 18-29 years with acute or convalescent COVID-19. The CDR3 DNA is TGTGCCAGCAGTTTCTTAGGGACAGGGTCGAATTCACCCCTCCACTTT. Encoded protein: CASSFLGTGSNSPLHF. Drawing the rest from reference TRBV28 and TRBJ1-6, the complete variable domain is DVKVTQSSRYLVKRTGEKVFLECVQDMDHENMFWYRQDPGLGLRLIYFSYDVKMKEKGDIPEGYSVSREKKERFSLILESASTNQTSMYLCASSFLGTGSNSPLHFGNGTRLTVT.